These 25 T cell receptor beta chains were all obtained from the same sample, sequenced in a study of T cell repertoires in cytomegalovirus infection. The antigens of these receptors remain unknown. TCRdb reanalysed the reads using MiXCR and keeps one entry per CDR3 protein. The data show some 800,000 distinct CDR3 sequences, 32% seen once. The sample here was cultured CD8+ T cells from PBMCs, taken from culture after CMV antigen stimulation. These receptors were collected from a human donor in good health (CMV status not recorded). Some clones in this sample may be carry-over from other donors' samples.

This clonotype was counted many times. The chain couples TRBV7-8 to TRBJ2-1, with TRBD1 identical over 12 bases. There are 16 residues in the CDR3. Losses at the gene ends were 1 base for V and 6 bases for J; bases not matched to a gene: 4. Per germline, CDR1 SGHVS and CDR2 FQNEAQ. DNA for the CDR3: TGTGCCAGCAGCTTAGGAGGGACAGGGGGCCTCAATGAGCAGTTCTTC. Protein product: CASSLGGTGGLNEQFF.

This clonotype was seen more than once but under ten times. CDR3 amino acids: CASSLPSFYEQYF. The CDR3 DNA is TGTGCCAGCAGCTTGCCAAGCTTCTACGAGCAGTACTTC. The chain links TRBV7-6 to TRBJ2-7, with unresolved D. From germline, CDR1 is SGHVS and CDR2 FNYEAQ. CDR3 length equals 13 residues. Trimming pared 3 bases from V and 3 bases from J, leaving 9 bases between.

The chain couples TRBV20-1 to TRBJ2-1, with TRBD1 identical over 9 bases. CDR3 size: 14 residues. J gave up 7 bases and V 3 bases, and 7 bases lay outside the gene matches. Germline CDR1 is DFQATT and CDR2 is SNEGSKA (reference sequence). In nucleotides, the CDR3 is TGCAGTGCTAGTACAGGGGGCGCAGAGAATGAGCAGTTCTTC. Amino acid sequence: CSASTGGAENEQFF.

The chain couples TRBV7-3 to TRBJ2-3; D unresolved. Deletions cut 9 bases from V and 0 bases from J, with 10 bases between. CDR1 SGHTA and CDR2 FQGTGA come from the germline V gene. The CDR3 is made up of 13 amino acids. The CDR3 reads CASFHTSTDTQYF. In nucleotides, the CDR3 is TGTGCCAGTTTCCATACTAGCACAGATACGCAGTATTTT.

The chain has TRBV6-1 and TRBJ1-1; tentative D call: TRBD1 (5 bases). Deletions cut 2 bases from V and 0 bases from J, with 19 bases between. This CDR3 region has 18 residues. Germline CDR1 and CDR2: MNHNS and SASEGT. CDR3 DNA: TGTGCCAGCAGTGAACCTTGGGCACCGAGGGGCATGAACACTGAAGCTTTCTTT. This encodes CASSEPWAPRGMNTEAFF.

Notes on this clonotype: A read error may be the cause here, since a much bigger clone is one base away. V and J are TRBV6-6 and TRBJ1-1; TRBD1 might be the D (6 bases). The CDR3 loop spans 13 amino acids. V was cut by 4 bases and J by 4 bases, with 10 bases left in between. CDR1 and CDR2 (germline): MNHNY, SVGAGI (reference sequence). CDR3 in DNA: TGTGCCAGCAGTTGGCAGGGGAGCACTGAAGCTTTCTTT. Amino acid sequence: CASSWQGSTEAFF.

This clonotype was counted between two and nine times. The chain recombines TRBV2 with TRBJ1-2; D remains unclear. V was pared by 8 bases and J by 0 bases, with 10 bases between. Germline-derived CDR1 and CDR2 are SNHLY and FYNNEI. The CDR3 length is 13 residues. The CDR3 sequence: CASPPGTNYGYTF. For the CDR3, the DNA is TGTGCCAGCCCACCGGGAACTAACTATGGCTACACCTTC.

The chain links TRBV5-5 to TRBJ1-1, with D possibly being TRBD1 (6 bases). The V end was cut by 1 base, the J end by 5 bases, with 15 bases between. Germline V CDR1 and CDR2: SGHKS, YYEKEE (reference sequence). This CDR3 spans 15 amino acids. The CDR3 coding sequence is TGTGCCAGCAGCTTGTTAATGAGGGGGGGGACTGAAGCTTTCTTT. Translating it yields CASSLLMRGGTEAFF.

This CDR3 is CAILSSSYNSPLHF. The CDR3 DNA reads as TGTGCCATCCTATCTAGCTCCTATAATTCACCCCTCCACTTT. The chain recombines TRBV2 with TRBJ1-6; no firm D call. CDR1 and CDR2 from the germline V gene are SNHLY and FYNNEI. The CDR3 spans 14 residues. V lost 10 bases, J lost 0 bases, and 10 bases lay in between.

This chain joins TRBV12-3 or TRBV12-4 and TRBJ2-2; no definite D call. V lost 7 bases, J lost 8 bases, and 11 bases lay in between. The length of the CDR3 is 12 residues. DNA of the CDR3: TGTGCCAGCATTAATAACGTTGGGGAGCTGTTTTTT. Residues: CASINNVGELFF.

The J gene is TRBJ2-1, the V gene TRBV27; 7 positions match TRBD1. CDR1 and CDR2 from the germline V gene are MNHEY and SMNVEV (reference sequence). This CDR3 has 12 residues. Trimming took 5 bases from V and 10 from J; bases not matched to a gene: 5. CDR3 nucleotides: TGTGCCAGCAGTGCACAGGGACAGGAGCAGTTCTTC. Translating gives CASSAQGQEQFF.

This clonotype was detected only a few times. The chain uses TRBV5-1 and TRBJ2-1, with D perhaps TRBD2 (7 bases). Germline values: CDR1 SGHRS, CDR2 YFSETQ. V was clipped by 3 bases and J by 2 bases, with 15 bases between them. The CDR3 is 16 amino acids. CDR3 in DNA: TGCGCCAGCAGCTCGTTAGAGGGGGGGCCCTACAATGAGCAGTTCTTC. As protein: CASSSLEGGPYNEQFF.

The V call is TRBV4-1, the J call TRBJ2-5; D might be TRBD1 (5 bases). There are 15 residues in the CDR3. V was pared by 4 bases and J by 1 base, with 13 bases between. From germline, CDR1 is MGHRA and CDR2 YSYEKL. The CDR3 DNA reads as TGCGCCAGCAGCCCCGGCTGGGGCAGCCAAGAGACCCAGTACTTC. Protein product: CASSPGWGSQETQYF.

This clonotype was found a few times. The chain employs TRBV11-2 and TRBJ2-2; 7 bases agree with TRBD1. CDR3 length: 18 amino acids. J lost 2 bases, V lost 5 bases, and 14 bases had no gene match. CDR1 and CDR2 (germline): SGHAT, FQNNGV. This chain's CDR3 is CASSGDRGPTRNTGELFF. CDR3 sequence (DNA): TGTGCCAGCAGCGGGGACAGAGGGCCGACCCGTAACACCGGGGAGCTGTTTTTT.

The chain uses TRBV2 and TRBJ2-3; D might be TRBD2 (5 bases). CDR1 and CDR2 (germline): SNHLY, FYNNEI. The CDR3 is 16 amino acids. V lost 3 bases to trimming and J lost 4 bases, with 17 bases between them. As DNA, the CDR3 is TGTGCCAGCAGTGAGGGTCCCCCCGGAGGTCCAGATACGCAGTATTTT. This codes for CASSEGPPGGPDTQYF.

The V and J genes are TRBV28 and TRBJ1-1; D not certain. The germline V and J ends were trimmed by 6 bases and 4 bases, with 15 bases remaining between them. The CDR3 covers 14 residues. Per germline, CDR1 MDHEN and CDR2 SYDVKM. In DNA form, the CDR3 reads TGTGCCAGCAGATGGGGTTCGGAGGGCACTGAAGCTTTCTTT. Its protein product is CASRWGSEGTEAFF.

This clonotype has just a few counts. CDR3 nucleotide sequence: TGTGCCAGCAGTGATGGGAGACCTCCTGATTACGAGCAGTACTTC. This codes for CASSDGRPPDYEQYF. This sequence joins TRBV6-1 and TRBJ2-7; possibly TRBD2 for D (5 bases). V shed 3 bases and J shed 4 bases, with 16 bases lying between them. Germline V gene data show CDR1 as MNHNS and CDR2 as SASEGT. The CDR3 has 15 amino acids.

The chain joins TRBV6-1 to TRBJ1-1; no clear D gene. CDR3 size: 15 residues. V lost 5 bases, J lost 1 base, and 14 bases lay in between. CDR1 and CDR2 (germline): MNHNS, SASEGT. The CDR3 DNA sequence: TGTGCCAGCAGTTTTTTCATTCCCCGGAACACTGAAGCTTTCTTT. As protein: CASSFFIPRNTEAFF.

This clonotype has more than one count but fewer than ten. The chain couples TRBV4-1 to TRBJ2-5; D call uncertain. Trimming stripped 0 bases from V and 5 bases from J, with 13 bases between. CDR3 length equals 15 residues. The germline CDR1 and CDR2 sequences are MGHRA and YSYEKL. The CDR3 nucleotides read TGCGCCAGCAGCCAAGATCCTGGGCCGAGGGAGACCCAGTACTTC. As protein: CASSQDPGPRETQYF.

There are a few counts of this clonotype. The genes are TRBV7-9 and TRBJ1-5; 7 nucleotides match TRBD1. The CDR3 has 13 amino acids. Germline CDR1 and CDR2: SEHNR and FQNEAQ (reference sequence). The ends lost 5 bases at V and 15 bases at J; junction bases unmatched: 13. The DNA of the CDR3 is TGTGCCAGCAGCCCGGTGGGACAGCCCGCCCGGCATTTT. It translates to CASSPVGQPARHF. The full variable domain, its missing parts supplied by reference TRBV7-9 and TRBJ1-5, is DTGVSQNPRHKITKRGQNVTFRCDPISEHNRLYWYRQTLGQGPEFLTYFQNEAQLEKSRLLSDRFSAERPKGSFSTLEIQRTEQGDSAMYLCASSPVGQPARHFGDGTRLSIL.

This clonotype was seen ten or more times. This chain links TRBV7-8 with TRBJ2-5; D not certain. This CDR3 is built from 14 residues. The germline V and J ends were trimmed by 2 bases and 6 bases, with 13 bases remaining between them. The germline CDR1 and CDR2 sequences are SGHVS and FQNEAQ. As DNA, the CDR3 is TGTGCCAGCAGCTTAATGGGCTCTGCGCAGACCCAGTACTTC. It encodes CASSLMGSAQTQYF.

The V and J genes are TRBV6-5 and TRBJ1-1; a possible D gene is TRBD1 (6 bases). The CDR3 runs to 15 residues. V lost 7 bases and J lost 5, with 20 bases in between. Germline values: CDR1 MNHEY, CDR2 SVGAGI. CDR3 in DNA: TGTGCCAGCATCTACGGAAGGAGGGGGTGGACTGAAGCTTTCTTT. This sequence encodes CASIYGRRGWTEAFF.

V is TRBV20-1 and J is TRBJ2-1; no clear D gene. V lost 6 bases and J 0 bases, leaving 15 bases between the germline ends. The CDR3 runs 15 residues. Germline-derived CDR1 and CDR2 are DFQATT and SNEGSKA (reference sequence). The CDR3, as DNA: TGCAGTGCCCCCGGACCAACGAGCTCCTACAATGAGCAGTTCTTC. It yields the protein CSAPGPTSSYNEQFF.

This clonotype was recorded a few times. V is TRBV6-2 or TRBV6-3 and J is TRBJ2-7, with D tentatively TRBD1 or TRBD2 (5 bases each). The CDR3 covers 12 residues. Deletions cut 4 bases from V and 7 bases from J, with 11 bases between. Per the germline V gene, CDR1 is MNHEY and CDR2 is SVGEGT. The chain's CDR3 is CASSSGTREQYV. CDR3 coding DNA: TGTGCCAGCAGTTCCGGGACGAGGGAGCAGTACGTC.

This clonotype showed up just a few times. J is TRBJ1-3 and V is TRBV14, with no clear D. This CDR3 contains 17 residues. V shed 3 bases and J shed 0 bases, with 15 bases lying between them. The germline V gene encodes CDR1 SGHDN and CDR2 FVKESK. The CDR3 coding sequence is TGTGCCAGCAGCCATCTCGGACTGCCCTCCTCTGGAAACACCATATATTTT. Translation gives CASSHLGLPSSGNTIYF.